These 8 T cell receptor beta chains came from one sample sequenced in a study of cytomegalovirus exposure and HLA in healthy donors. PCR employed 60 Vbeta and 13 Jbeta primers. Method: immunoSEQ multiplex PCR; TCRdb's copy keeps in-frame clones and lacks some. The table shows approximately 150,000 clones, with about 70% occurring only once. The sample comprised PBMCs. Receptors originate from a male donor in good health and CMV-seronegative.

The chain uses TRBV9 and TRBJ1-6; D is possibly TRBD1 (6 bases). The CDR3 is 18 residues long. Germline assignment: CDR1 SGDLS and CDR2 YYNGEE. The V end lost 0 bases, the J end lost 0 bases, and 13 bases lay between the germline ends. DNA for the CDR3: TGTGCCAGCAGCGTAGATCCCCAGGGGAGCTCCTATAATTCACCCCTCCACTTT. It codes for CASSVDPQGSSYNSPLHF. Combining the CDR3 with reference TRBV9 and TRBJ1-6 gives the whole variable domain DSGVTQTPKHLITATGQRVTLRCSPRSGDLSVYWYQQSLDQGLQFLIQYYNGEERAKGNILERFSAQQFPDLHSELNLSSLELGDSALYFCASSVDPQGSSYNSPLHFGNGTRLTVT.

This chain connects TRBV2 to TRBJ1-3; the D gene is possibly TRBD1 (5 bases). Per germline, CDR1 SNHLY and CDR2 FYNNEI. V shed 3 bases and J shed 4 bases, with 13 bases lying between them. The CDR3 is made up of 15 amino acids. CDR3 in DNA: TGTGCCAGCAGTGACACGGGGGTCGGCGGAAACACCATATATTTT. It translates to CASSDTGVGGNTIYF.

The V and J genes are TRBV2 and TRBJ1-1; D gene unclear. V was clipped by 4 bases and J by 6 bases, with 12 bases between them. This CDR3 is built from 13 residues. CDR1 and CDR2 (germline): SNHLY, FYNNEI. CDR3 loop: CASSGLLGAEAFF. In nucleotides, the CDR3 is TGTGCCAGCAGTGGCCTCCTCGGGGCTGAAGCTTTCTTT. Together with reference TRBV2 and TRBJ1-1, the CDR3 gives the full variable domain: EPEVTQTPSHQVTQMGQEVILRCVPISNHLYFYWYRQILGQKVEFLVSFYNNEISEKSEIFDDQFSVERPDGSNFTLKIRSTKLEDSAMYFCASSGLLGAEAFFGQGTRLTVV.

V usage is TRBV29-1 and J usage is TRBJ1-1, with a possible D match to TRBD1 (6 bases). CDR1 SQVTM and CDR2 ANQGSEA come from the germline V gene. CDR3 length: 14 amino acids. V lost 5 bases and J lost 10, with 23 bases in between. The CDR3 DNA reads TGCAGCGTTTCTGCCGACAGGCCGGGCCTTGGAGCTTTCTTT. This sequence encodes CSVSADRPGLGAFF.

As DNA, the CDR3 is TGTGCCAGCAGTCCGACAGGGAGCTCCTACAATGAGCAGTTCTTC. Its protein product is CASSPTGSSYNEQFF. This chain connects TRBV6-4 to TRBJ2-1, with 7 nucleotides matching TRBD1. There are 15 residues in the CDR3. Germline V gene data show CDR1 as MRHNA and CDR2 as SNTAGT. V gave up 5 bases and J gave up 0 bases; unmatched junction bases: 4.

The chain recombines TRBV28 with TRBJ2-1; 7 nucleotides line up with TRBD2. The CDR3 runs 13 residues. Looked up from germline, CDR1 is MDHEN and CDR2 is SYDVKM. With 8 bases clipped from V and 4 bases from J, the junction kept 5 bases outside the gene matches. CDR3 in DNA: TGTGCCAGCGGGCTAGCGGCTTACAATGAGCAGTTCTTC. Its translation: CASGLAAYNEQFF.

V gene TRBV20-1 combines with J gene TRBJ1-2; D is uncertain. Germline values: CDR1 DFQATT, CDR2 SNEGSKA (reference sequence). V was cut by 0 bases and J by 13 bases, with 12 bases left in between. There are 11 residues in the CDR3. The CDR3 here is CSARDRVEPTF. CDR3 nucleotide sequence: TGCAGTGCTAGAGATCGGGTGGAACCCACCTTC.

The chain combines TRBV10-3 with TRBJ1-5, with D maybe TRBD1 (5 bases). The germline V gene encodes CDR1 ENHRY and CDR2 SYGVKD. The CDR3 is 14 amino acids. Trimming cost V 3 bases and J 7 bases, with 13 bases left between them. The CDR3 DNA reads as TGTGCCATCAGTGATGGGGGGTTTTACCAGCCCCAGCATTTT. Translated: CAISDGGFYQPQHF.